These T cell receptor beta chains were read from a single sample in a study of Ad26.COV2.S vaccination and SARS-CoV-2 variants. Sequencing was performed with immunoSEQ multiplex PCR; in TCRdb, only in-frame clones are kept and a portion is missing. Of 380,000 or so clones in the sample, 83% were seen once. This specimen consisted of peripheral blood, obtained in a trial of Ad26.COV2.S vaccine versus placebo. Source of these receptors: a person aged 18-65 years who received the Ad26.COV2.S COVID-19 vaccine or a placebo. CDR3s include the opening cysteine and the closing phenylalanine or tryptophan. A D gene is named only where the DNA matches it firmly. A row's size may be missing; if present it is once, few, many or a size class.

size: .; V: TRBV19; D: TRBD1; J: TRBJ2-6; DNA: TGTGCCAGTAGTGTTGGGACAGCTGGGGCCAACGTCCTGACTTTC; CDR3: CASSVGTAGANVLTF
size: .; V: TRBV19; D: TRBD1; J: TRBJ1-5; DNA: TGTGCCAGTAGTGGACAGGTAGGTGGCAATCAGCCCCAGCATTTT; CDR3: CASSGQVGGNQPQHF
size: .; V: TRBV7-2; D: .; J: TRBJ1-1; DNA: TGTGCCAGCCGCCAAGGGACGATGCACACTGAAGCTTTCTTT; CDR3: CASRQGTMHTEAFF
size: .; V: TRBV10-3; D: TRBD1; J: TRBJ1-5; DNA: TGTGCCATCAGTGAGTCGACAGGGCGCCGGCAGCCCCAGCATTTT; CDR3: CAISESTGRRQPQHF
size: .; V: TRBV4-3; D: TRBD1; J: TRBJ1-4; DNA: TGCGCCAGCAGCCAACGGGGCAGGGGGAGGTCTAATGAAAAACTGTTTTTT; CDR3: CASSQRGRGRSNEKLFF
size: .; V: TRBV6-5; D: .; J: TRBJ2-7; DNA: TGTGCCAGCAGCACGCGGTGGGGACACAACTACGAGCAGTACTTC; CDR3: CASSTRWGHNYEQYF
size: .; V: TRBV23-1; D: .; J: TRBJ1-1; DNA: TGCGCCAGCAGTCGGCCTCCTCAGAACACTGAAGCTTTCTTT; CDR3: CASSRPPQNTEAFF
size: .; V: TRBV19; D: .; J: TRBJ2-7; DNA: TGTGCCAGTAGTAACGGGCCTTCCTACGAGCAGTACTTC; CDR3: CASSNGPSYEQYF
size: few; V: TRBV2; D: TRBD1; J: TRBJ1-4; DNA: TGTGCCAGCAGTGTGGACAGGGGTTATGAAAAACTGTTTTTT; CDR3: CASSVDRGYEKLFF
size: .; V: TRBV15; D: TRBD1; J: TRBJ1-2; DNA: TGTGCCACCAGCAGAGCCGACAGGGGCTATGGCTACACCTTC; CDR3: CATSRADRGYGYTF
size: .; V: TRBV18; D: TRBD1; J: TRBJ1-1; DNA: TGTGCCAGCTCACCATTAGGACAGGGGGCCACTGAAGCTTTCTTT; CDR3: CASSPLGQGATEAFF
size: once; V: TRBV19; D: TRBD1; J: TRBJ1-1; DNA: TGTGCCAGTAGTGCCAGGGACAGGACTGAAGCTTTCTTT; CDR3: CASSARDRTEAFF
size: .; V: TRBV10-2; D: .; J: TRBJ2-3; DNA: TGCGCCAGCAGTGACGGGAGCCCAGATACGCAGTATTTT; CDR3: CASSDGSPDTQYF
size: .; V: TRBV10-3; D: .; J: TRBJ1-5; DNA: TGTGCCATCAGTGAGTCTCGGGGTCAGCCCCAGCATTTT; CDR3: CAISESRGQPQHF
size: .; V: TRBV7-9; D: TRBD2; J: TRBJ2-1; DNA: TGTGCCAGCAGCCAACCTAGCGGGGGGACCAATGAGCAGTTCTTC; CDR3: CASSQPSGGTNEQFF
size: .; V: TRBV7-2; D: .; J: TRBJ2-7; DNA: TGTGCCAGCAGCTTAGGTCCAGACAGTTACGAGCAGTACTTC; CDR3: CASSLGPDSYEQYF
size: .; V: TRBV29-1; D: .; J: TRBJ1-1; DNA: TGCAGCGTGGGGTCAGGGTGGGGGATGAACACTGAAGCTTTCTTT; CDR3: CSVGSGWGMNTEAFF
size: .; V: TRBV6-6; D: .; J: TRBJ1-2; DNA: TGTGCCAGCAGGAGAGACGGTGGGGGCAGCTACACCTTC; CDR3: CASRRDGGGSYTF